This T cell receptor beta chain was profiled in a study of T cells in Graves' hyperthyroidism and ophthalmopathy. This clonotype was observed many times. The V gene lost 7 bases and the J gene lost 1 base, with 13 bases spanning the gap. The CDR3 runs 13 residues. The germline V gene encodes CDR1 SQVTM and CDR2 ANQGSEA. TCR beta CDR3 regions were amplified from RNA transcripts. Carried out on the TCR CDR3, a first-round RT-PCR used the HTBI primer set. TCRdb re-analysed the multiplex PCR reads in MiXCR, keeping a single row per CDR3 protein. Of 660,000 or so distinct CDR3 sequences listed, 20% to 25% are singletons.

The V and J genes are TRBV29-1 and TRBJ1-1; D might be TRBD1 (5 bases). The receptor was derived from a young man with Graves' ophthalmopathy. Sequencing was done on a sample of blood. The CDR3 DNA follows: TGCAGCGCTACCAGGGTGGCGAACACTGAAGCTTTCTTT. Translation: CSATRVANTEAFF.